This T cell receptor beta chain was identified in a study of human T cells and chemical hapten exposure. In the study overall: Each patch test put 0.01% DPC on the upper back, and results were read at 6 days. Notes on the study in general: Donors, who had alopecia, may show an immune response that differs from healthy people's. Significantly more large CDR3 similarity clusters were formed by expanded TCRs than by controls.

This clonotype came up a few times. The antigen is not known. Documented time point: patch test 2, 6 weeks after DPC sensitization. Described treatment: therapeutic diphenylcyclopropenone sensitization with weekly scalp DPC. Unfractionated whole blood yielded total RNA. One entry per CDR3 protein results from TCRdb running MiXCR on the RACE reads. Of around 130,000 distinct CDR3 sequences in the sample, about 11% are singletons; the top ten hold about 1.4%. V was pared by 3 bases and J by 2 bases, with 6 bases of the junction left unmatched. Germline assignment: CDR1 ENHRY and CDR2 SYGVKD. The CDR3 extends over 15 amino acids.

The gene calls are TRBV10-3 and TRBJ2-5; the match to TRBD2 covers 7 bases. This sample comprised whole blood, obtained in connection with sensitization to the hapten diphenylcyclopropenone (DPC). This receptor was obtained from a woman aged 45-65 years with alopecia areata. Some clones in this sample may be carry-over from other donors' samples. CDR3 loop: CAISERLAGQETQYF. The DNA of the CDR3 is TGTGCCATCAGTGAAAGGTTAGCGGGTCAAGAGACCCAGTACTTC.